What follows are 5 T cell receptor beta chains derived from one specimen sequenced in a study of cytomegalovirus exposure and HLA in healthy donors (dated by TCRdb to 2016 to 2017). Receptor amplification or capture employed the immunoSEQ multiplex PCR assay. The multiplex PCR relied on a mix of 60 forward primers for TCR Vbeta segments and 13 reverse primers for TCR Jbeta segments. In TCRdb, the immuneACCESS table is reduced to in-frame sequences with V and J assigned. These tables do not hold every clone; where another copy was compared, an unresolved V gene accounts for under half, and the others remain unexplained. The sample table contains about 180,000 clones; only one count was recorded for about four fifths of them. Around 4.7% of the sample is in the top ten clones. Sequencing was performed on PBMCs. All receptors derive from a woman aged 18-29 years in good health and CMV-seropositive.

This chain connects TRBV5-1 to TRBJ2-7; the D gene is possibly TRBD1 (6 bases). Germline values: CDR1 SGHRS, CDR2 YFSETQ. V lost 1 base and J lost 4, with 18 bases in between. The CDR3 loop spans 16 amino acids. DNA of the CDR3: TGCGCCAGCAGCTTGCGGGTCGGGCAGGGGACATACGAGCAGTACTTC. Translating it yields CASSLRVGQGTYEQYF.

V gene TRBV11-2 combines with J gene TRBJ2-7, with 14 bases aligning to TRBD2. From germline, CDR1 is SGHAT and CDR2 FQNNGV. V lost 3 bases to trimming and J lost 3 bases; unmatched junction nucleotides: 4. The CDR3 has 16 residues. This CDR3 is CASSFSGLAGDYEQYF. In DNA, the CDR3 is TGTGCCAGCAGCTTCTCGGGACTAGCGGGGGACTACGAGCAGTACTTC.

J is TRBJ2-1 and V is TRBV19; maybe TRBD1 (7 bases). Between the trimmed V and J ends, which lost 4 bases and 8 bases, there was a span of 21 bases. This CDR3 has 16 residues. Per the germline V gene, CDR1 is LNHDA and CDR2 is SQIVND (reference sequence). The CDR3 is CASSTVWAGGFDEQFF. The CDR3, as DNA: TGTGCCAGTAGTACGGTATGGGCAGGGGGGTTCGATGAGCAGTTCTTC.

The rearrangement joins TRBV5-1 to TRBJ2-7, with D unclear. The V end lost 0 bases, the J end lost 3 bases, and 10 bases lay between the germline ends. Germline CDR1 is SGHRS and CDR2 is YFSETQ. This CDR3 has 14 amino acids. CDR3: CASSLVTVNYEQYF. CDR3 bases: TGCGCCAGCAGCTTGGTTACGGTAAACTACGAGCAGTACTTC.

CDR3 in DNA: TGTGCCAGCAGTCCATATAGGACAGGCACCTACGAGCAGTACTTC. It is translated as CASSPYRTGTYEQYF. The chain is built from TRBV5-6 and TRBJ2-7, with 7 nucleotides matching TRBD1. V was pared by 5 bases and J by 2 bases, with 10 bases of the junction left unmatched. The CDR3 runs to 15 residues. Germline-derived CDR1 and CDR2 are SGHDT and YYEEEE.